Below are 21 T cell receptor beta chains sequenced from a single sample in a study of T cell changes during pregnancy in multiple sclerosis. Data came from immunoSEQ multiplex PCR; TCRdb stores just in-frame clones and leaves some out. The table records 30,000 or so clones, about 92% of them present only once. The sequences come from CD4+ T cells from peripheral blood mononuclear cells, collected after pregnancy. The receptors come from a female donor with multiple sclerosis, enrolled in a pregnancy study.

This chain joins TRBV5-4 and TRBJ2-3; 9 bases are a match to TRBD2. The J segment lost 0 bases and the V segment lost 5 bases, leaving 7 bases of the junction unmatched. The CDR3 length is 16 residues. Per germline, CDR1 SGHNT and CDR2 YYREEE (reference sequence). The CDR3 DNA is TGTGCCAGCAGTCAGCCGGGACTAGCTAGCACAGATACGCAGTATTTT. It encodes CASSQPGLASTDTQYF.

The chain employs TRBV30 and TRBJ1-2; possibly TRBD1 for D (5 bases). Germline V gene lookup returns CDR1 GTSNPN and CDR2 SVGIG (reference sequence). Trimming shortened V by 0 bases and J by 8 bases, and 10 bases separated the two germline ends. The CDR3 totals 12 residues. The CDR3 here is CAWSVLRVGYTF. The DNA for the CDR3 is TGTGCCTGGAGTGTACTCAGGGTAGGCTACACCTTC. The variable domain in full, completed from reference TRBV30 and TRBJ1-2, reads SQTIHQWPATLVQPVGSPLSLECTVEGTSNPNLYWYRQAAGRGLQLLFYSVGIGQISSEVPQNLSASRPQDRQFILSSKKLLLSDSGFYLCAWSVLRVGYTFGSGTRLTVV.

The chain links TRBV5-1 to TRBJ2-1; TRBD2 matches 9 bases. From germline, CDR1 is SGHRS and CDR2 YFSETQ. V shed 0 bases, J shed 3 bases, and the junction held 1 base outside the gene matches. The CDR3 runs to 15 residues. The CDR3 DNA sequence: TGCGCCAGCAGCTTGGGACTAGCGGACTACAATGAGCAGTTCTTC. Its translation: CASSLGLADYNEQFF.

The count of this clone is one. This chain links TRBV12-5 with TRBJ2-3; the match to TRBD2 covers 13 bases. This CDR3 has 18 amino acids. Germline V gene data show CDR1 as LGHNT and CDR2 as FRNRAP. Trimming at V came to 6 bases and at J to 0 bases, leaving 9 bases not matched to a gene. For the CDR3, the DNA is TGTGCTAGTGGCCCCGGACTAGCGGGAGCCCTAAGCACAGATACGCAGTATTTT. Its translation is CASGPGLAGALSTDTQYF.

The V gene is TRBV30, the J gene TRBJ2-3; TRBD2 aligns across 8 bases. From germline, CDR1 is GTSNPN and CDR2 SVGIG (reference sequence). This CDR3 is 16 amino acids long. With 1 base clipped from V and 0 bases from J, the junction kept 6 bases outside the gene matches. The CDR3 reads CAWSASRGGSTDTQYF. The CDR3 nucleotides are TGTGCCTGGAGTGCGAGTCGGGGGGGTAGCACAGATACGCAGTATTTT.

In its sample, this clone was seen once. This chain uses TRBV7-4 with TRBJ2-7, with TRBD2 matching over 11 bases. The CDR3 runs 16 residues. Trimming at V came to 8 bases and at J to 3 bases, leaving 12 bases not matched to a gene. Germline CDR1 reads SGHVT; CDR2 reads SQSDAQ. Here the CDR3 reads CASGGGLAGGYYEQYF. Here the CDR3 DNA reads TGTGCCAGCGGGGGGGGGCTAGCGGGAGGTTACTACGAGCAGTACTTC.

V is TRBV7-8 and J is TRBJ2-3; 8 nucleotides line up with TRBD2. The CDR3 extends over 15 amino acids. V lost 1 base to trimming and J lost 6 bases; unmatched junction nucleotides: 6. In germline, CDR1 is SGHVS, CDR2 FQNEAQ. The CDR3 sequence: CASSLEAGAGDTQYF. CDR3 DNA sequence: TGTGCCAGCAGCTTAGAAGCGGGGGCCGGGGATACGCAGTATTTT.

The chain carries TRBV29-1 and TRBJ1-5; maybe TRBD1 (5 bases). CDR3 size: 13 residues. Looked up from germline, CDR1 is SQVTM and CDR2 is ANQGSEA. V was clipped by 3 bases and J by 6 bases, with 12 bases between them. CDR3 bases: TGCAGCGTTGATTTAGGGGTGGGTCAGCCCCAGCATTTT. Its protein is CSVDLGVGQPQHF.

The chain carries TRBV5-6 and TRBJ1-1; 7 bases map to TRBD1. The CDR3 has 12 residues. V was pared by 2 bases and J by 5 bases, with 0 bases of the junction left unmatched. In germline, CDR1 is SGHDT, CDR2 YYEEEE. The CDR3 DNA sequence: TGTGCCAGCAGCTTACAGGGGACTGAAGCTTTCTTT. Its protein product is CASSLQGTEAFF.

This chain joins TRBV18 and TRBJ2-1; D is unresolved. This CDR3 region has 15 residues. Germline V gene lookup returns CDR1 KGHSH and CDR2 LQKENI. The V and J ends lost 3 bases and 3 bases respectively, with 12 bases between them. Written as DNA, the CDR3 is TGTGCCAGCTCACCTGCGGAGCTCTTCTACAATGAGCAGTTCTTC. This translates into CASSPAELFYNEQFF.

This chain connects TRBV19 to TRBJ1-1; 7 bases line up with TRBD1. Germline loops: CDR1 LNHDA, CDR2 SQIVND (reference sequence). V trimming: 5 bases; J trimming: 0 bases; junction bases outside the gene matches: 12. The CDR3 runs to 17 residues. The CDR3 is CASSLSRDSLMNTEAFF. CDR3 DNA sequence: TGTGCCAGTAGTCTATCCCGGGACAGCCTCATGAACACTGAAGCTTTCTTT.

The chain uses TRBV19 and TRBJ2-7, with TRBD1 as a possible D gene (6 bases). The CDR3 totals 14 residues. The V gene's germline CDR1 is LNHDA and CDR2 SQIVND (reference sequence). The V end lost 5 bases, the J end lost 3 bases, and 14 bases lay between the germline ends. The chain's CDR3 is CASSLGAPFYEQYF. The CDR3 DNA reads as TGTGCCAGTAGTTTGGGGGCCCCTTTCTACGAGCAGTACTTC.

This chain joins TRBV7-9 and TRBJ2-1, with 7 bases lining up with TRBD2. The trim removed 1 base at V and 3 bases at J, leaving 9 bases unmatched. The CDR3 runs 17 residues. Germline loops: CDR1 SEHNR, CDR2 FQNEAQ (reference sequence). The CDR3: CASSLGGAGANYNEQFF. The CDR3 nucleotides are TGTGCCAGCAGCTTAGGTGGTGCGGGAGCCAACTACAATGAGCAGTTCTTC.

The V gene is TRBV5-8, the J gene TRBJ1-6; D is perhaps TRBD1 (6 bases). CDR1 and CDR2 from the germline V gene are SGHTS and YDEGEE. This CDR3 has 15 residues. Trimming pared 3 bases from V and 7 bases from J, leaving 14 bases between. Here the CDR3 reads CASSWRLRGNSPLHF. The DNA for the CDR3 is TGTGCCAGCAGCTGGCGTTTGAGGGGGAATTCACCCCTCCACTTT. The whole variable domain, remainder taken from reference TRBV5-8 and TRBJ1-6, is EAGVTQSPTHLIKTRGQQATLRCSPISGHTSVYWYQQALGLGLQFLLWYDEGEERNRGNFPPRFSGRQFPNYSSELNVNALELEDSALYLCASSWRLRGNSPLHFGNGTRLTVT.

This chain joins TRBV6-1 and TRBJ1-4, with TRBD1 matching 9 bases. This CDR3 spans 14 amino acids. Germline V gene sequence: CDR1 MNHNS, CDR2 SASEGT. Trimming at V came to 4 bases and at J to 5 bases, leaving 2 bases not matched to a gene. The CDR3 DNA sequence: TGTGCCAGCAGTGTCGGACAGGGGAATGAAAAACTGTTTTTT. This codes for CASSVGQGNEKLFF.

V and J are TRBV6-4 and TRBJ2-5; TRBD2 matches 9 bases. J was trimmed by 1 base and V by 3 bases; bases with no gene match: 9. Germline V gene data show CDR1 as MRHNA and CDR2 as SNTAGT. The CDR3 spans 17 residues. The CDR3 nucleotides are TGTGCCAGCAGTGAGGACATGAGGGGACTAGCCCAAGAGACCCAGTACTTC. Encoded protein: CASSEDMRGLAQETQYF.

This clone appeared once. V is TRBV5-6 and J is TRBJ2-5, with TRBD2 matching over 11 bases. This CDR3 contains 16 residues. Trimming took 2 bases from V and 5 from J; bases not matched to a gene: 8. The germline V gene has CDR1 SGHDT and CDR2 YYEEEE. CDR3 loop: CASSFLSGRARETQYF. The CDR3 DNA sequence: TGTGCCAGCAGCTTTCTTAGCGGGAGGGCTCGGGAGACCCAGTACTTC.

This clone was observed a few times. The gene calls are TRBV7-9 and TRBJ1-2; possible D gene TRBD1, 5 bases. The CDR3 has 15 residues. V shed 5 bases and J shed 4 bases, with 17 bases lying between them. CDR1 and CDR2 from the germline V gene are SEHNR and FQNEAQ (reference sequence). In nucleotides, the CDR3 is TGTGCCAGCAGCCGCGAAGGACACAGGATCTATGGCTACACCTTC. This codes for CASSREGHRIYGYTF.

J is TRBJ1-2 and V is TRBV10-1; D is ambiguous. The germline CDR1 and CDR2 sequences are WNHNN and SYGVQD (reference sequence). V lost 4 bases and J 4 bases, leaving 10 bases between the germline ends. The CDR3 is 13 residues long. CDR3 DNA sequence: TGCGCCAGCAGTGGTCAGGAAGGCTATGGCTACACCTTC. This codes for CASSGQEGYGYTF.

This clone was recorded once. The genes are TRBV18 and TRBJ2-1, with D perhaps TRBD1 (6 bases). The CDR3 loop spans 15 amino acids. The germline V and J ends were trimmed by 1 base and 3 bases, with 10 bases remaining between them. CDR1 KGHSH and CDR2 LQKENI come from the germline V gene. CDR3 in DNA: TGTGCCAGCTCACCACGAGGGGGAGACTACAATGAGCAGTTCTTC. This translates into CASSPRGGDYNEQFF.

This sequence joins TRBV4-2 and TRBJ1-5; TRBD1 matches 8 bases. The V gene's germline CDR1 is LGHNA and CDR2 YNFKEQ. CDR3 length equals 19 residues. V was clipped by 0 bases and J by 0 bases; unmatched bases: 10. CDR3 amino acids: CASSQEMGVRGHSNQPQHF. The CDR3 nucleotides are TGTGCCAGCAGCCAAGAGATGGGTGTCAGGGGGCATAGCAATCAGCCCCAGCATTTT.